A single sample gave rise to the 27 T cell receptor delta chains below, sequenced in a study of γδ T cells in repeated Plasmodium falciparum infection. TCRdb re-called the multiplex PCR reads using CATT. The table includes 85,000 to 95,000 delta-chain clones, about 1.5% detected once. Vgamma9/Vdelta2+ and Vdelta2-negative gammadelta T cells were flow-sorted from PBMC for bulk sequencing. The sequencing input was gamma-delta T cells from blood. These receptors all stem from a pool of human donors (malaria-infected and uninfected, not separated).

This clone was seen a handful of times. The TCRdb protein comes from a much larger clone and disagrees with this DNA's translation at residue 7, likely due to a read error; the protein given here is derived from the DNA. The V and J genes are TRDV1 and TRDJ1; D is possibly TRDD3 (6 bases). The J gene, absent from TCRdb, was called here by matching the DNA to germline. CDR1 and CDR2 (germline): TSWWSYY, QGS. The CDR3 is made up of 15 amino acids. V was cut by 3 bases and J by 4 bases, with 15 bases left in between. CDR3 in amino acids: CALGDLPHGGDKLIF. As DNA, the CDR3 is TGTGCTCTTGGGGACCTCCCCCATGGGGGCGATAAACTCATCTTT.

Details on this clone: A far larger clone is a single base away, which makes a read error likely. Other nucleotide sequences in the sample specify the same CDR3. J is TRDJ1 and V is TRAV38-2/DV8; either TRDD2 or TRDD3 may supply D (8 bases each). The J gene, missing from TCRdb, was assigned here through DNA to germline matching. This CDR3 is 21 amino acids long. V lost 1 base, J lost 0 bases, and 28 bases lay in between. The germline CDR1 and CDR2 sequences are TSESDYY and QEAYKQQN. Here the CDR3 reads CAYRSHFLHRGYSFYTDKLIF. The CDR3 DNA follows: TGTGCTTATAGGAGCCACTTCCTACATCGGGGATACTCCTTCTACACCGATAAACTCATCTTT.

Concerning this clone itself: TCRdb lists the protein of a much larger clone for this DNA, which differs at residue 13, so this is likely a read error; the protein given here is translated from the DNA itself. At the DNA level, this CDR3 is encoded by other sequences in the same sample as well. The V gene corresponds to TRDV1; no J gene was called; TRDD3, as called in the table, went unchecked against the DNA. This CDR3 has 14 residues. Per germline, CDR1 TSWWSYY and CDR2 QGS. For the CDR3, the DNA is TGTGCTCTTGGGATACGCCCCCCAGGCTCCAAACTCACCTTT. This translates into CALGIRPPGSKLTF.

This clone was seen many times. TCRdb's listed protein matches a much larger clone and diverges from this DNA's translation at residue 8, likely through a read error; the protein shown comes from the DNA. The rearrangement joins TRDV2 to TRDJ1; 10 nucleotides match TRDD3. The J gene was missing in TCRdb and was found by matching the end of the DNA to germline. Germline values: CDR1 GEAIGNYY, CDR2 EKD. The CDR3 extends over 20 amino acids. V shed 3 bases, J shed 3 bases, and the junction held 21 bases outside the gene matches. The CDR3 here is CACDPISSGGIRELADKLIF. The CDR3 DNA follows: TGTGCCTGTGACCCAATCAGCAGCGGGGGGATACGCGAATTGGCCGATAAACTCATCTTT.

The sample holds many counts of this clone. This chain's CDR3 is CALGEPPRGGWYTDKLIF. In nucleotides, the CDR3 is TGTGCTCTTGGGGAACCCCCCCGGGGGGGATGGTACACCGATAAACTCATCTTT. This chain uses TRDV1 with TRDJ1; 7 bases line up with TRDD3. V gave up 1 base and J gave up 0 bases; unmatched junction bases: 11. The CDR3 consists of 18 residues. CDR1 and CDR2 (germline): TSWWSYY, QGS.

This clone was recorded many times. J is TRDJ1 and V is TRDV1; the match to TRDD3 covers 9 bases. CDR1 and CDR2 (germline): TSWWSYY, QGS. Germline trimming cut 2 bases from V and 0 bases from J; bases unmatched to any gene: 25. The CDR3 sequence is 23 residues long. The CDR3 coding sequence is TGTGCTCTTGGGGAAGTGACTTCCTCCGTTTCTGTGTACTGGGGGACTTACACCGATAAACTCATCTTT. As protein: CALGEVTSSVSVYWGTYTDKLIF.

This clone was counted ten times or more. V usage is TRDV3 and J usage is TRDJ1, with 10 bases lining up with TRDD3. V shed 3 bases, J shed 0 bases, and the junction held 16 bases outside the gene matches. This CDR3 contains 18 residues. CDR1 and CDR2 (germline): TVYSNPD, GDNSRS (reference sequence). CDR3 in amino acids: CALASLHWGIFHTDKLIF. DNA of the CDR3: TGTGCCTTGGCATCCCTCCACTGGGGGATTTTCCACACCGATAAACTCATCTTT.

For this clone: The protein given by TCRdb reflects a much larger clone and differs at residue 5 from this DNA's translation, likely from a read error; the protein shown is the DNA's translation. The chain is built from TRDV3 and TRDJ1, with no clear D. CDR1 is TVYSNPD and CDR2 is GDNSRS in the germline V gene (reference sequence). The CDR3 length is 13 residues. V was cut by 2 bases and J by 0 bases, with 10 bases left in between. CDR3 DNA sequence: TGTGCCTTTTCTTGGGAATACACCGATAAACTCATCTTT. It is translated as CAFSWEYTDKLIF.

As for this clone: The protein in TCRdb stems from a much larger clone and differs at residue 18 from this DNA's translation, likely a read error; here the protein is translated from the DNA. The chain carries TRDV1 and TRDJ1, with D perhaps TRDD3 (10 bases). Since TCRdb gives no J gene, matching the DNA to germline was used here to assign it. Trimming removed 3 bases at V and 8 bases at J, with 40 bases between. Germline assignment: CDR1 TSWWSYY and CDR2 QGS. CDR3 length: 22 amino acids. The CDR3 nucleotides are TGTGCTCTTGGGGATCCGAGCCTTCCTACGTACTGGGGGATTAGAATTTCCCACAAACTCATCTTT. Its protein is CALGDPSLPTYWGIRISHKLIF.

This clone has more than one count but fewer than ten. The DNA is left out, because the CDR3 cannot be placed on it with certainty; the CDR3 is given as TCRdb lists it. No J gene was named, though the V gene is TRAV29/DV5; the table's D call of TRDD3 was not tested on the DNA. CDR1 NSMFDY and CDR2 ISSIKDK come from the germline V gene. Termini included, the CDR3 measures 17 amino acids. CDR3 amino acids: CSVLLCPWVRRTDKLIF.

The chain employs TRDV2 and TRDJ1, with 7 bases that match TRDD3. This CDR3 is built from 19 residues. After removal of 0 bases from V and 0 bases from J, the junction contained 15 bases not matched to a gene. Germline assignment: CDR1 GEAIGNYY and CDR2 EKD. In DNA form, the CDR3 reads TGTGCCTGTGACACCTCGTTAATGGGGGAACGTAAGTACACCGATAAACTCATCTTT. This codes for CACDTSLMGERKYTDKLIF.

This clone came up many times. The chain joins TRDV1 to TRDJ1; weak D call: TRDD3 (6 bases). Because TCRdb records no J gene, it was assigned here through a match of the DNA to germline. CDR1 and CDR2 (germline): TSWWSYY, QGS. V was clipped by 1 base and J by 0 bases, with 27 bases between them. The length of the CDR3 is 21 residues. Here the CDR3 reads CALGERPGRHGLGSYTDKLIF. The CDR3 DNA follows: TGTGCTCTTGGGGAACGGCCCGGTCGTCATGGACTGGGCTCATACACCGATAAACTCATCTTT.

The chain recombines TRDV1 with TRDJ1, with TRDD3 matching 9 bases. The ends lost 0 bases at V and 0 bases at J; junction bases unmatched: 14. The CDR3 covers 20 residues. Germline CDR1 is TSWWSYY and CDR2 is QGS. In nucleotides, the CDR3 is TGTGCTCTTGGGGAACTCAGTACTGGGGGACCCAAAAAGTACACCGATAAACTCATCTTT. Translation gives CALGELSTGGPKKYTDKLIF.

On this clone: Translating this DNA gives a protein that differs at residue 12 from the TCRdb one, which belongs to a much larger clone; a read error is likely, and the protein shown is this translation. The chain is built from TRDV1 and TRDJ1; 10 nucleotides line up with TRDD3. V was clipped by 5 bases and J by 8 bases; unmatched bases: 14. The germline gives CDR1 TSWWSYY, CDR2 QGS. The CDR3 spans 16 residues. The CDR3 loop is CALGIRTGGLSTKLIF. DNA for the CDR3: TGTGCTCTTGGGATCCGAACTGGGGGATTATCCACCAAACTCATCTTT.

Worth noting for this clone: A far larger clone lies a single base away; this is likely a read error. Distinct nucleotide sequences in the sample also encode this CDR3. The V gene is TRDV1, the J gene TRDJ1, with TRDD3 matching 9 bases. This CDR3 has 14 residues. Germline V gene lookup returns CDR1 TSWWSYY and CDR2 QGS. V gave up 3 bases and J gave up 11 bases; unmatched junction bases: 10. This chain's CDR3 is CALGEHLGDSVLIF. CDR3 nucleotide sequence: TGTGCTCTTGGGGAGCACCTGGGGGATTCGGTGCTCATCTTT.

About this clone itself: TCRdb's protein, taken from a much larger clone, differs from this DNA's translation at residue 5, likely owing to a read error; the protein displayed comes from the DNA. In the same sample, other DNA sequences code for this CDR3. The gene calls are TRDV2 and TRDJ1; TRDD3 matches 11 bases. The CDR3 consists of 19 residues. CDR1 is GEAIGNYY and CDR2 is EKD in the germline V gene. V lost 3 bases to trimming and J lost 0 bases; unmatched junction nucleotides: 14. Here the CDR3 DNA reads TGTGCCTGTGACGCCCTCCTGCTGGGGGATACCCGCTACACCGATAAACTCATCTTT. Amino acid sequence: CACDALLLGDTRYTDKLIF.

This clone has just a few counts. TCRdb's entry gives the protein of a much larger clone, which mismatches this DNA's translation at residue 16, likely from a read error; the protein reported here is translated from the DNA. V is TRDV1 and J is TRDJ1; 10 bases are a match to TRDD3. In the absence of a J gene in TCRdb, the DNA was matched to germline to assign it here. This CDR3 has 25 amino acids. CDR1 TSWWSYY and CDR2 QGS come from the germline V gene. V dropped 1 base and J dropped 0; count of bases not matched to a gene: 29. DNA of the CDR3: TGTGCTCTTGGGGAACCTAGGACCTACCAGAACTGGGGGATGCCTCAGTGGACATACACCGATAAACTCATCTTT. Amino acids: CALGEPRTYQNWGMPQWTYTDKLIF.

This clone was observed a few times. The protein held in TCRdb is that of a much larger clone and does not match this DNA's translation at residue 10, likely because of a read error; the protein shown is translated from the DNA. The V gene is TRDV1, the J gene TRDJ1; 8 nucleotides align to TRDD3. The J gene, left out of TCRdb, was set here by checking the DNA against germline. The V and J ends lost 1 base and 10 bases, in that order; junction bases with no gene match: 26. CDR3 length equals 20 residues. Germline V gives CDR1 TSWWSYY, CDR2 QGS. The CDR3 bases are TGTGCTCTTGGGGAACCCCCCGTAAATGAGGGATACGCTGAAGGTGGTGGACTCATCTTT. Translating gives CALGEPPVNEGYAEGGGLIF.

This clone was seen ten or more times. The translation of this DNA and the TCRdb protein of a much larger clone differ at residue 13, probably owing to a read error; the protein shown here is translated from the DNA. This rearrangement joins TRDV1 to TRDJ1, with 7 bases aligning to TRDD2. TCRdb does not report a J gene; here it was assigned by matching the DNA to germline references. The CDR3 loop spans 21 amino acids. Germline V gene sequence: CDR1 TSWWSYY, CDR2 QGS. V shed 1 base and J 0 bases; nucleotides not matched to a gene: 20. In DNA form, the CDR3 reads TGTGCTCTTGGGGAACCGATCCGAATTTCCTACGGGGCCTCGTACACCGATAAACTCATCTTT. It encodes CALGEPIRISYGASYTDKLIF.

This clone was counted a few times. The mismatch at residue 12 between this DNA's translation and the TCRdb protein of a much larger clone likely reflects a read error; the protein shown is translated from the DNA. V gene TRDV3 combines with J gene TRDJ1; D may be TRDD2 (5 bases). Germline matching of the DNA provided the J gene here, since TCRdb leaves it blank. Germline V CDR1 and CDR2: TVYSNPD, GDNSRS (reference sequence). The CDR3 covers 15 residues. As DNA, the CDR3 is TGTGCCTTTAGTCCTTCAAATTGGTACACCGATGAACTCATCTTT. Amino acid sequence: CAFSPSNWYTDELIF.

In its sample, this clone was seen a few times. The protein given by TCRdb reflects a much larger clone and differs at residue 5 from this DNA's translation, likely from a read error; the protein shown is the DNA's translation. The J gene is TRDJ1, the V gene TRDV1; tentative D call: TRDD3 (6 bases). The J gene was missing in TCRdb and was found by matching the end of the DNA to germline. Trimming shortened V by 4 bases and J by 1 base, and 16 bases separated the two germline ends. The CDR3 is 16 amino acids. CDR1 and CDR2 (germline): TSWWSYY, QGS. CDR3 sequence reads: CALGGLGPWITDKLIF. Here the CDR3 DNA reads TGTGCTCTTGGGGGACTGGGCCCCTGGATCACCGATAAACTCATCTTT.

There are many counts of this clone. This sequence is one base from a far larger clone and is likely a read error. This sample also contains other DNA sequences that code for the same CDR3. The chain couples TRDV1 to TRDJ1, with 10 bases lining up with TRDD3. The CDR3 is made up of 25 amino acids. Per germline, CDR1 TSWWSYY and CDR2 QGS. CDR3 sequence reads: CALGDILGLRRITGGFPRHTDKLIF. The CDR3 DNA reads as TGTGCCCTTGGGGACATTTTGGGCCTTCGAAGAATTACTGGGGGATTTCCAAGGCACACCGATAAACTCATCTTT.

This clone was seen a few times. One base separates it from a far larger clone, so it is likely a read error. This same CDR3 is encoded by further DNA sequences in the sample. The chain uses TRDV2 and TRDJ1; 9 bases match TRDD3. Germline values: CDR1 GEAIGNYY, CDR2 EKD. The length of the CDR3 is 21 residues. In DNA, the CDR3 is TGTGCCTGCGACACCGTGCCGGTGGGGGATAAAGGGCAGGAGTACACCGATAAACTCATCTTT. Its protein product is CACDTVPVGDKGQEYTDKLIF.

About this clone: A far bigger clonotype differs at one base, so this is likely a read error. Other DNA sequences in the same sample also yield this CDR3. The genes are TRDV2 and TRDJ1; no definite D call. The CDR3 spans 11 residues. Germline CDR1 and CDR2: GEAIGNYY and EKD. CDR3 sequence reads: CACGASDKLIF. The CDR3 DNA reads as TGTGCCTGTGGAGCGTCCGATAAACTCATTTTT.

For this clone: The amino acid sequence in TCRdb belongs to a much larger clone and departs from this DNA's translation at residue 11, likely a sequencing read error; the sequence shown is translated from the DNA. The genes are TRDV1 and TRDJ1; TRDD3 matches 11 bases. As TCRdb names no J gene, one was assigned here on the basis of a DNA match to germline. V trimming: 2 bases; J trimming: 0 bases; junction bases outside the gene matches: 23. CDR3 size: 23 residues. Germline CDR1 is TSWWSYY and CDR2 is QGS. The CDR3 region has the DNA TGTGCTCTTGGGGAAAGGGGCATGACTTTCATTGGGGGATACGCGGTGTACACCGATAAACTCATCTTT. Its translation is CALGERGMTFIGGYAVYTDKLIF.

For this clone: Only one base separates this from a far larger clonotype, so it likely reflects a read error. The identical CDR3 is also encoded by other nucleotide sequences in the sample. V gene TRDV1 combines with J gene TRDJ1; D possibly corresponds to TRDD2 (6 bases). Here the J gene was assigned by germline matching of the DNA, as TCRdb has none. Germline lookup yields CDR1 TSWWSYY and CDR2 QGS. The CDR3 is made up of 21 amino acids. In DNA form, the CDR3 reads TGCGCTCTTGGGGAACCTGTCCTACCGGGGTCCATACCCCCGTACACCGATAAACTCATCTTT. It is translated as CALGEPVLPGSIPPYTDKLIF.

This clone appeared a few times. A far larger clone lies a single base away; this is likely a read error. The chain carries TRDV1 and TRDJ1; 13 nucleotides agree with TRDD3. TCRdb leaves out the J gene; it was filled in here by matching the DNA to germline. The CDR3 extends over 21 amino acids. The germline CDR1 and CDR2 sequences are TSWWSYY and QGS. The CDR3 DNA sequence: TGTGCCCTTGGGGAACTATTCCTGCCTAACTGGGGGATACGTGCCCCCTTCAAACTCATCTTT. Residues: CALGELFLPNWGIRAPFKLIF.